Detailed here is one TCR beta chain. Its antigen is currently not known. The input lacks base qualities; no much larger clone sits a single base away. Enrolling through a virtual design, the prospective study's participants ranged in age from roughly 18 to 95 years and lived across approximately 25 United States geographic areas. To assign participants to cohorts, the prospective study relied on clinical history that participants themselves reported in a screening survey and a study questionnaire. For ImmuneRACE Cohort 3, a participant was defined as recovered based on two consecutive negative NP/OP PCR tests, clearance by a healthcare professional, or resolution of symptoms. Each participant in the prospective study had whole blood, serum and a nasopharyngeal or oropharyngeal swab collected by mobile phlebotomists. Additional blood draws and questionnaires over an approximately 2-month period could optionally be provided by prospective study participants. Prospective study blood samples were shipped either frozen or at room temperature before DNA extraction.

The sample is drawn from a study of blood T cell repertoires in COVID-19 (dated by TCRdb to the early 2020s). Regarding the study in general: Samples from collaborators originated in the United States, Italy and Spain and spanned both the acute and convalescent phases of COVID-19. The prospective study material was composed of cDNA or gDNA derived from T cells, B-cell-depleted T cells, or PBMCs. Deeply sampled blood TCRbeta repertoires from subjects exposed to, actively infected with, or recovered from COVID-19 were included in the dataset. A freely available public database, intended as a resource for researchers studying the immune response to SARS-CoV-2, is where the repertoires were released. Samples came from the ongoing ImmuneRACE study (first 160 participants) plus 1,254 subjects from 6 global collaborators. Nearly every sample came with metadata listing a de-identified subject ID, COVID-19 status, age in years and sex. Where HLA class I and class II types were available, the types were taken from metadata supplied by the sample provider, not from assay-based typing.

V is pruned by 0 bases and J by 4 bases, leaving 12 bases of the junction without a gene match. As encoded in the germline V gene, CDR1 is LGHNA while CDR2 is YNFKEQ. Spanning cysteine to phenylalanine, the CDR3 consists of 19 amino acids. The CDR3 DNA has 57 bases and is translated from base 1. Points the paper makes about the study in general: How much clinical and demographic metadata was included differed by source and by participant, and the metadata was provided uncurated.

TCRbeta CDR3 regions were amplified from genomic DNA by means of the immunoSEQ Assay, a bias-controlled multiplex PCR. In the authors' own workflow: Nucleated cell counts per sample were estimated from amplification of reference gene primers within the assay. To quantify the absolute abundance of each unique TCRbeta CDR3 rearrangement, sequence reads were collapsed and filtered. For each sample, productive Simpson clonality was calculated by taking the square root of Simpson's diversity index across productive rearrangements. Entries here come from immuneACCESS through TCRdb and include only in-frame sequences with V and J called. Some clones fail to appear in such tables; in the studies checked, an unresolved V gene covers under half of the shortfall, and the cause of the remainder is unknown. Clone size and V and J calls were adopted from that table, with D and trimming inferred from the DNA. The sample table records 180,000 or so clones; 70% to 90% of these occur just once. The ten largest clones capture approximately 0.8% of the sample.

The sequencing sample was made of PBMCs or T cells enriched from blood (not recorded which). The V gene is TRBV4-2 and the J gene is TRBJ1-5, with 10 bases aligning to TRBD1. This TCR was recovered from a woman between 18 and 29 years old who had recovered from COVID-19. The bases read TGTGCCAGCAGCCAAGATGCCTCCCACCTGGACAGGGGGAATCAGCCCCAGCATTTT. This is translated as CASSQDASHLDRGNQPQHF.